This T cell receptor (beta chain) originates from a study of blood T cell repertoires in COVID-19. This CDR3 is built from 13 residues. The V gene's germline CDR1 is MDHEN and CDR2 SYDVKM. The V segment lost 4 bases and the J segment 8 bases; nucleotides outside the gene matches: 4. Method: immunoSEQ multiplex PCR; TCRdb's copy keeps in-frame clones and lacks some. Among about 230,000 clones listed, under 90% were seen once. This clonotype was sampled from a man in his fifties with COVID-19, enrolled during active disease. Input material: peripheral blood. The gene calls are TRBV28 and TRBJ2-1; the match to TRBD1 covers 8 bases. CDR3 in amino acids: CASSSQGADEQFF. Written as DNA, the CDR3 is TGTGCCAGCAGTTCGCAGGGGGCCGATGAGCAGTTCTTC.